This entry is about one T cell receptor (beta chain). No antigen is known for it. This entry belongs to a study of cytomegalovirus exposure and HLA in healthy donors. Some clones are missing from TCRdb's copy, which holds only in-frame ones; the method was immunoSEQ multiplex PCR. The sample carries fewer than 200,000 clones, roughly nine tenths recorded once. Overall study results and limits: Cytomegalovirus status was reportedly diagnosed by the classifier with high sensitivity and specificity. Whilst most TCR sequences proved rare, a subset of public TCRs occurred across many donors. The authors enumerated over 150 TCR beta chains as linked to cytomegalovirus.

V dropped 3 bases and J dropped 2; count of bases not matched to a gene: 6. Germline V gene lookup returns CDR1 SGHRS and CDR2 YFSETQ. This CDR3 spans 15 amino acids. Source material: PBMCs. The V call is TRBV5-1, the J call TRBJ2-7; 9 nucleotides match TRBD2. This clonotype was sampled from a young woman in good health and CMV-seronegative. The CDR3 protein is CASSWGSGSAYEQYF. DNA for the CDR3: TGCGCCAGCAGCTGGGGTAGCGGGAGTGCCTACGAGCAGTACTTC. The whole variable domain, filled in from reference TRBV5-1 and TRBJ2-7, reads KAGVTQTPRYLIKTRGQQVTLSCSPISGHRSVSWYQQTPGQGLQFLFEYFSETQRNKGNFPGRFSGRQFSNSRSEMNVSTLELGDSALYLCASSWGSGSAYEQYFGPGTRLTVT.